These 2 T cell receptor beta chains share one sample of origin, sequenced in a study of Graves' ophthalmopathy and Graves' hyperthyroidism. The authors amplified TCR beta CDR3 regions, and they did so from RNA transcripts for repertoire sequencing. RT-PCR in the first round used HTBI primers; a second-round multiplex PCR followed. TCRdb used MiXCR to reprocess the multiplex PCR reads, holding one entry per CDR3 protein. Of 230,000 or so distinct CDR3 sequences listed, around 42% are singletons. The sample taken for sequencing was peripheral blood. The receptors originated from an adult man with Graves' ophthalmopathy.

The CDR3 protein is CASSTLGNSPLHF. For the CDR3, the DNA is TGTGCCAGTAGTACCCTCGGCAATTCACCCCTCCACTTT. The chain links TRBV19 to TRBJ1-6, with D hard to call. The CDR3 has 13 residues. Trimming took off 4 bases at V and 7 bases at J, with 8 bases between the two ends. CDR1 and CDR2 (germline): LNHDA, SQIVND (reference sequence).

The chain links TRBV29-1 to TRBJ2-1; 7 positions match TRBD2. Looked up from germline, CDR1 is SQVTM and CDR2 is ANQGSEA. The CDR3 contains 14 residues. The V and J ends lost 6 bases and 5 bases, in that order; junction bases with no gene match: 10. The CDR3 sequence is CSVRGQGGDNEQFF. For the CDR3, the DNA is TGCAGCGTCCGTGGGCAGGGAGGGGACAATGAGCAGTTCTTC.